These T cell receptor beta chains were read from a single sample in a study of blood T cell repertoires in COVID-19. Assay used: immunoSEQ multiplex PCR; TCRdb lists only in-frame clones, some missing. Of 100,000 to 150,000 clones listed, 86% are singletons. The sequencing input was PBMCs or T cells enriched from blood (not recorded which). The receptors shown here come from a woman aged 45-65 years who had recovered from COVID-19. Both conserved end residues are part of each CDR3. Fields, in order: J gene, D gene, clone size, V gene, CDR3 DNA, CDR3 protein. The D gene is left open where the match is weak. Clone size appears in some rows only: once, few, many, or a class for an expanded clone.

>TRBJ2-2|.|.|TRBV7-2
TGTGCCAGCAGCTTAGGACCTCTCCGTTCGGGCGGGGAGCTGTTTTTT
CASSLGPLRSGGELFF
>TRBJ2-2|.|.|TRBV12-3/TRBV12-4
TGTGCCAGCACCACAAACACCGGGGAGCTGTTTTTT
CASTTNTGELFF
>TRBJ2-3|.|.|TRBV18
TGTGCCAGCTCACCAAGCCGCGGTTCTAGCACAGATACGCAGTATTTT
CASSPSRGSSTDTQYF
>TRBJ1-2|.|once|TRBV29-1
TGCAGCGTTGAAGATCAAGGGGGAGGCTACACCTTC
CSVEDQGGGYTF
>TRBJ2-3|.|.|TRBV19
TGTGCCAGTAGTATAACCCGCCGGTCGCGCACAGATACGCAGTATTTT
CASSITRRSRTDTQYF
>TRBJ2-3|.|.|TRBV2
TGTGCCAGCAGTGAAGGGCACGGAGGGTTCACAGATACGCAGTATTTT
CASSEGHGGFTDTQYF
>TRBJ1-1|.|.|TRBV4-1
TGCGCCAGCAGCCAGGTAGGGGTGAACACTGAAGCTTTCTTT
CASSQVGVNTEAFF
>TRBJ2-5|TRBD2|.|TRBV3-1/TRBV3-2
TGTGCCAGCAGCCAAGCCGGGGGGGCTTGGGAGACCCAGTACTTC
CASSQAGGAWETQYF
>TRBJ2-1|.|.|TRBV7-2
TGTGCCAGCAGCCCACAGTGGTTAGGGGTTCGGAATGAGCAGTTCTTC
CASSPQWLGVRNEQFF
>TRBJ2-7|TRBD1|.|TRBV6-5
TGTGCCAGCAGTCCTTCCGGGACAGGGGCCTACGAGCAGTACTTC
CASSPSGTGAYEQYF
>TRBJ2-7|.|.|TRBV7-9
TGTGCCAGCAGCTTAGCAGGAGGAGTGGGAGAGCAGTACTTC
CASSLAGGVGEQYF
>TRBJ2-4|.|.|TRBV19
TGTGCCAGTAAGACGGCAGGAATAGCCAAAAACATTCAGTACTTC
CASKTAGIAKNIQYF
>TRBJ2-5|.|.|TRBV7-9
TGTGCCAGCAGCTTAGGGCGGTCAGCCGAAGATGTTGAGACCCAGTACTTC
CASSLGRSAEDVETQYF
>TRBJ1-3|.|.|TRBV19
TGTGCCAGTAGTATAGGCGGCGTCCCCACTGGAAACACCATATATTTT
CASSIGGVPTGNTIYF
>TRBJ2-3|TRBD2|.|TRBV5-6
TGTGCCAGCAGCTTTCTCAGCGGGGACTTTACAGATACGCAGTATTTT
CASSFLSGDFTDTQYF
>TRBJ2-3|TRBD1|.|TRBV5-1
TGCGCCAGCAGCATCGGCAGGGGGACGACAGATACGCAGTATTTT
CASSIGRGTTDTQYF
>TRBJ2-1|TRBD2|.|TRBV5-4
TGTGCCAGCAGCTTGGGAGCGGGGGGGCGTAGCAATGAGCAGTTCTTC
CASSLGAGGRSNEQFF
>TRBJ1-5|TRBD1|once|TRBV28
TGTGCCAGCAGTTCCCCCGGGACAGGGTTGAATCAGCCCCAGCATTTT
CASSSPGTGLNQPQHF
>TRBJ1-3|.|.|TRBV6-5
TGTGCCAGCAGATCCTCTTTTGCGGTGGGAAACACCATATATTTT
CASRSSFAVGNTIYF
>TRBJ1-5|.|.|TRBV4-1
TGCGCCAGCAGCCGAGCACAGGGAGCGGATCAGCCCCAGCATTTT
CASSRAQGADQPQHF
>TRBJ2-2|TRBD1|.|TRBV18
TGTGCCAGCTCACTTCTACAGGGGACGAGCACCGGGGAGCTGTTTTTT
CASSLLQGTSTGELFF
>TRBJ2-3|TRBD2|.|TRBV24-1
TGTGCCACCAGTGTCGGTGCGGGGGGAAGGGATACGCAGTATTTT
CATSVGAGGRDTQYF
>TRBJ2-3|.|.|TRBV7-9
TGTGCCAGCAGCTCGAGAGAGGTGGGCACAGATACGCAGTATTTT
CASSSREVGTDTQYF
>TRBJ2-3|TRBD2|.|TRBV11-3
TGTGCCAGCAGCTTGGGGACTAGCGGGGGGGTAGATACGCAGTATTTT
CASSLGTSGGVDTQYF
>TRBJ1-1|.|.|TRBV7-2
TGTGCCAGCAGCTTATGGTGGCTGATGAACACTGAAGCTTTCTTT
CASSLWWLMNTEAFF
>TRBJ2-1|.|.|TRBV21-1
TGTGCCAGCAGACCCAGCGTGGGGAGACACTACAATGAGCAGTTCTTC
CASRPSVGRHYNEQFF
>TRBJ1-2|.|few|TRBV6-5
TGTGCCAGCGGACAGAACTATGGCTACACCTTC
CASGQNYGYTF
>TRBJ1-5|TRBD1|.|TRBV10-2
TGCGCCAGCAGACCCGGGGACAGGGAATATCAGCCCCAGCATTTT
CASRPGDREYQPQHF
>TRBJ1-4|.|.|TRBV4-1
TGCGCCAGCAGCCAAGATACGGCTGAAGGGTTCCTAGCCGACAATGAAAAACTGTTTTTT
CASSQDTAEGFLADNEKLFF
>TRBJ2-2|.|.|TRBV9
TGTGCCAGCACCCGGGACGGGGGCACCGGGGAGCTGTTTTTT
CASTRDGGTGELFF
>TRBJ2-3|TRBD2|.|TRBV24-1
TGTGCCACCAGTGATGGGATGTTGGGGGGGACGCAGTATTTT
CATSDGMLGGTQYF
>TRBJ2-1|TRBD1|.|TRBV27
TGTGCCTCCCTGGACAGGGGTGAAAATGAGCAGTTCTTC
CASLDRGENEQFF
>TRBJ1-6|.|few|TRBV11-2
TGTGCCAGCAGCCCAGTTACAGGAACCAATTCACCCCTCCACTTT
CASSPVTGTNSPLHF
>TRBJ1-5|.|.|TRBV7-2
TGTGCCAGCAGCTTTGGTTCGACTTATAGCAATCAGCCCCAGCATTTT
CASSFGSTYSNQPQHF
>TRBJ2-1|.|.|TRBV7-8
TGTGCCAGCGTCCCTACCGGGACACCGTACAATGAGCAGTTCTTC
CASVPTGTPYNEQFF
>TRBJ1-6|.|many|TRBV30
TGTGCCTGGAGTGTGGGCCAGCCGAATTCACCCCTCCACTTT
CAWSVGQPNSPLHF
>TRBJ1-1|.|once|TRBV19
TGTGCCAGTAGTATCGATTCTGGGGCATTGAACACTGAAGCTTTCTTT
CASSIDSGALNTEAFF
>TRBJ2-1|TRBD1|.|TRBV5-5
TGTGCCAGCAGCTTGGTTTCCTGGTCGGGACAGGGTATGTTAGGCGGTCATTGGTTCTTC
CASSLVSWSGQGMLGGHWFF
>TRBJ2-2|TRBD1|.|TRBV5-4
TGTGCCAGCAGCTACCGGGACAGAGGCACCGGGGAGCTGTTTTTT
CASSYRDRGTGELFF
>TRBJ2-1|TRBD2|.|TRBV2
TGTGCCAGCAGTCGGGATAGCGGGGTCCCCCAGGGGCAGTTCTTC
CASSRDSGVPQGQFF
>TRBJ2-5|TRBD2|.|TRBV5-6
TGTGCCAGCAGCGGAATGACTAGCGGGCGGGAGACCCAGTACTTC
CASSGMTSGRETQYF
>TRBJ1-4|TRBD1|.|TRBV7-6
TGTGCCAGCAGAGCTGACAGGGGCGTTGCAACTAATGAAAAACTGTTTTTT
CASRADRGVATNEKLFF
>TRBJ1-4|.|.|TRBV7-2
TGTGCCAGCAGCCCCGATCCGGGGTTTAATGAAAAACTGTTTTTT
CASSPDPGFNEKLFF
>TRBJ2-5|.|.|TRBV10-3
TGTGCCATCAGTGGTGCGAGCAAGGGGGAGACCCAGTACTTC
CAISGASKGETQYF
>TRBJ1-1|.|.|TRBV12-3/TRBV12-4
TGTGCCAGCAGCCCCAGCGGTCGCACTGAAGCTTTCTTT
CASSPSGRTEAFF
>TRBJ2-3|.|.|TRBV7-2
TGTGCCAGCAGTTCTAGCACAGATACGCAGTATTTT
CASSSSTDTQYF
>TRBJ2-1|.|.|TRBV9
TGTGCCAGCAGCGTAGCCGGTACCTCCTACAATGAGCAGTTCTTC
CASSVAGTSYNEQFF